This TCR beta chain was documented in a study of T cell responses to AZD1222 COVID-19 vaccine. Study overall: Pooled together were second doses at about 4 or about 12 weeks. Findings of the study overall: Targets within unmutated variant regions were reportedly found for nearly half of spike-specific TCRs.

Clones were read by immunoSEQ multiplex PCR, and TCRdb kept only the in-frame ones, dropping some. The sample includes some 140,000 clones, about nine tenths of them seen just once. On this clone itself: Its antigen is unknown.

The sequencing here drew on peripheral blood, taken on day 0 of AZD1222 vaccination. The receptor comes from an adult in good health.

CDR3: CATRRTVDSPLHF. CDR3 DNA: TGTGCCACCCGACGGACAGTCGATTCACCCCTCCACTTT. This rearrangement joins TRBV12-3 or TRBV12-4 to TRBJ1-6; D possibly corresponds to TRBD1 (6 bases). V lost 10 bases to trimming and J lost 8 bases, with 15 bases between them. This CDR3 is 13 amino acids long.